Here is one TCR beta chain with its context. Its antigen is not known. This entry comes from a study of cytomegalovirus exposure and HLA in healthy donors. Study-level points and caveats: Later on, a genetic analysis was performed. It linked a missense variant in DCLRE1C with V- and J-gene trimming of TCR beta.

Germline V gene sequence: CDR1 LNHDA, CDR2 SQIVND (reference sequence). V lost 5 bases and J 3 bases, leaving 17 bases between the germline ends. The CDR3 loop spans 15 amino acids. PCR amplification relied on 60 Vbeta primers (plus 13 Jbeta primers). Some clones are missing from TCRdb's copy, which holds only in-frame ones; the method was immunoSEQ multiplex PCR. Of around 190,000 clones listed, around 83% are singletons. The TCR sequence derives from a man aged 40-49 years in good health and CMV-seropositive. The chain combines TRBV19 with TRBJ2-7; a weak D match, TRBD1 (6 bases). Sequenced: PBMCs. The CDR3 here is CASSFTGSSLYEQYF. CDR3 DNA: TGTGCCAGTAGTTTCACAGGGTCCTCACTCTACGAGCAGTACTTC.